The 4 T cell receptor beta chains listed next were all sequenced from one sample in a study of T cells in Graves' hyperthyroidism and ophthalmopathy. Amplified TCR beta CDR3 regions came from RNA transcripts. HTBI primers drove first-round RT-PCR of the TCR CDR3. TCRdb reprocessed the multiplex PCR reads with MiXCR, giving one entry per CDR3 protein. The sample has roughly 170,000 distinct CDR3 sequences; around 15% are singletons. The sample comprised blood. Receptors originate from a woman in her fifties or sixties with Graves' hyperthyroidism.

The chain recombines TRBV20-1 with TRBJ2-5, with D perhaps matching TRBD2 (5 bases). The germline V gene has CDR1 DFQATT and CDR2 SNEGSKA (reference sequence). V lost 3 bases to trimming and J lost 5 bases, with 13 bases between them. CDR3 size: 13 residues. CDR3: CSASREPRETQYF. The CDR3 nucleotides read TGCAGTGCTAGCCGGGAACCGAGGGAGACCCAGTACTTC.

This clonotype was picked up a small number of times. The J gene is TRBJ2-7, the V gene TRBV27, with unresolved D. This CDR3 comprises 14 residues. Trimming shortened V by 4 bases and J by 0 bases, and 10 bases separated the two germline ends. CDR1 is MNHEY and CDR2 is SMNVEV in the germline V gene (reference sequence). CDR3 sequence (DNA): TGTGCCAGCAGTTACGCAGGCCTCTCCTACGAGCAGTACTTC. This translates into CASSYAGLSYEQYF.

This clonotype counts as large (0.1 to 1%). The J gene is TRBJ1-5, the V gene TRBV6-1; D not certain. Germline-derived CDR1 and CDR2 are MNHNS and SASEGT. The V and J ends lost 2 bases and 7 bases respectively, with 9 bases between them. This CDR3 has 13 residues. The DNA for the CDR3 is TGTGCCAGCAGTGAAATGACTCAGCAGCCCCAGCATTTT. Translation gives CASSEMTQQPQHF.

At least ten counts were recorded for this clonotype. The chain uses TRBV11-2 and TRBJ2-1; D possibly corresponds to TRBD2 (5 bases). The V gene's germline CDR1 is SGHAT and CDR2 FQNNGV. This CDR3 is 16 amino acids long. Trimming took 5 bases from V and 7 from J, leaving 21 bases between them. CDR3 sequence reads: CASSPGKSVRENEQFF. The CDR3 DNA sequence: TGTGCCAGCAGCCCCGGGAAGTCCGTGAGGGAAAATGAGCAGTTCTTC.